This T cell receptor (beta chain) was identified in a study of blood T cells in healthy people across ages. This clonotype was detected only a few times. The CDR3 runs to 13 residues. V shed 4 bases and J shed 7 bases, with 14 bases lying between them. CDR1 is LGHDT and CDR2 is YNNKEL in the germline V gene (reference sequence). A J-beta primer mix and a sample-barcoded 5' primer were used in a second PCR of about 6 to 12 cycles. Using its own MiXCR run on the 5' RACE reads, TCRdb lists one record per CDR3 protein. In the table there are some 640,000 distinct CDR3 sequences, roughly 31% of which are singletons.

The source material was blood. The chain recombines TRBV3-1 with TRBJ2-7; D may be TRBD2 (6 bases). This TCR was recovered from a woman of 80 years or more in good health. CDR3: CASSRYGAGEQYF. For the CDR3, the DNA is TGTGCCAGCAGCCGGTATGGGGCGGGGGAGCAGTACTTC.